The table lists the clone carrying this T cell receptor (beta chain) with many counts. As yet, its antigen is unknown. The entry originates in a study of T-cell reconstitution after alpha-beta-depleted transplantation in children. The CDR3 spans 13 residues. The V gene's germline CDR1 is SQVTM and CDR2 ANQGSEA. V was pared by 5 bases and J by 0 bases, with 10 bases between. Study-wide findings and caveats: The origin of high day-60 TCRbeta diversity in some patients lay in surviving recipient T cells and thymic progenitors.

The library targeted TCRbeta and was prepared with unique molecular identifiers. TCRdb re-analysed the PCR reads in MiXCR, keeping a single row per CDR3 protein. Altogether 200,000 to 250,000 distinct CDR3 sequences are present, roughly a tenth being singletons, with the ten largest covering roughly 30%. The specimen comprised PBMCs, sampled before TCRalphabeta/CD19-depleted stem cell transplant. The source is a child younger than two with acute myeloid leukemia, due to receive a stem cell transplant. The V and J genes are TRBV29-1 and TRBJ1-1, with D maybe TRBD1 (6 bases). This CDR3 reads CSVPGAVNTEAFF. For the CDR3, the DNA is TGCAGCGTTCCAGGGGCGGTGAACACTGAAGCTTTCTTT.